This T cell receptor beta chain was captured by sequencing in a study of blood T cell repertoires in COVID-19. Study-wide background: COVID-19 samples from acute and convalescent phases originated in the United States, Italy and Spain. From T cells, B-cell-depleted T cells, or PBMCs came the material, which was cDNA or gDNA.

Seattle's cohort entered during active infection and was followed longitudinally. The CDR3 covers 13 residues. V was pared by 4 bases and J by 5 bases, with 3 bases of the junction left unmatched. Germline CDR1 SGHTA, CDR2 FQGNSA. Here immunoSEQ multiplex PCR was the method, and the copy in TCRdb shows in-frame clones only, minus some. The sample carries about 390,000 clones, around 87% recorded once. The J gene is TRBJ2-3, the V gene TRBV7-2; 7 bases fit TRBD1. The material sequenced was peripheral blood. This receptor was taken from a woman in her fifties or sixties with COVID-19, enrolled during active disease. CDR3 in amino acids: CASSSGQEDTQYF. For the CDR3, the DNA is TGTGCCAGCAGCTCCGGACAGGAAGATACGCAGTATTTT.